One and the same sample provided the 7 T cell receptor beta chains below, sequenced in a study of blood T cells in healthy people across ages. A J-beta primer mix and a sample-barcoded 5' primer were used in a second PCR of about 7 to 12 cycles. TCRdb processed the 5' RACE reads anew with MiXCR; each CDR3 protein has one entry. The sample records roughly 930,000 distinct CDR3 sequences, around 46% being singletons. Input material: blood. These receptors were collected from a man aged 25 to 40 in good health.

This chain uses TRBV5-5 with TRBJ1-1; D remains ambiguous. Looked up from germline, CDR1 is SGHKS and CDR2 is YYEKEE (reference sequence). The CDR3 covers 13 residues. V gave up 2 bases and J gave up 4 bases, with 9 bases separating them. Here the CDR3 reads CASSLDVSTEAFF. The CDR3 DNA is TGTGCCAGCAGCTTAGACGTATCCACTGAAGCTTTCTTT. Variable domain in full (rest from reference TRBV5-5 and TRBJ1-1): DAGVTQSPTHLIKTRGQQVTLRCSPISGHKSVSWYQQVLGQGPQFIFQYYEKEERGRGNFPDRFSARQFPNYSSELNVNALLLGDSALYLCASSLDVSTEAFFGQGTRLTVV.

For this clonotype: The final CDR3 position lacks the conserved phenylalanine or tryptophan, pointing to a likely read error. This chain links TRBV6-1 with TRBJ2-6; the D is unclear. CDR1 MNHNS and CDR2 SASEGT come from the germline V gene. This CDR3 comprises 15 residues. Trimming stripped 2 bases from V and 0 bases from J, with 5 bases between. CDR3 bases: TGTGCCAGCAGTGAAAGTCCCTCTGGGGCCAACGTCCTGACTTCC. It specifies CASSESPSGANVLTS.

CDR3 nucleotide sequence: TGTGCCAGCAGCTTACCGTCCAAAAGGGGCTATGGCTACACCTTC. Residues: CASSLPSKRGYGYTF. The chain is built from TRBV7-9 and TRBJ1-2; maybe TRBD1 (5 bases). V shed 2 bases and J shed 4 bases, with 14 bases lying between them. This CDR3 has 15 residues. Germline V gene lookup returns CDR1 SEHNR and CDR2 FQNEAQ (reference sequence).

This clonotype has a count of ten or more. This chain uses TRBV10-3 with TRBJ2-6; D call uncertain. V lost 1 base to trimming and J lost 0 bases, with 4 bases between them. The germline V gene encodes CDR1 ENHRY and CDR2 SYGVKD. CDR3 length equals 15 residues. The CDR3 sequence: CAISEYNSGANVLTF. The CDR3 DNA is TGTGCCATCAGTGAGTACAACTCTGGGGCCAACGTCCTGACTTTC.

J is TRBJ2-2 and V is TRBV7-2; TRBD2 aligns across 8 bases. The length of the CDR3 is 15 residues. J lost 5 bases, V lost 6 bases, and 8 bases had no gene match. CDR1 is SGHTA and CDR2 is FQGNSA in the germline V gene. CDR3 sequence: CASRQAGGSTGELFF. The CDR3 region has the DNA TGTGCCAGCAGACAGGCGGGGGGATCAACCGGGGAGCTGTTTTTT.

As concerns this clonotype: A much larger clone is a single base away; this may be a read error. The chain is built from TRBV14 and TRBJ1-2, with no clear D. The germline gives CDR1 SGHDN, CDR2 FVKESK. V lost 6 bases, J lost 8 bases, and 13 bases lay in between. This CDR3 has 12 amino acids. CDR3 coding DNA: TGTGCCAGCAGGCAACGGTTTGAGGGCTACACCTTC. Protein: CASRQRFEGYTF.

J is TRBJ2-1 and V is TRBV7-9, with 8 bases fitting TRBD2. V trimming: 5 bases; J trimming: 6 bases; junction bases outside the gene matches: 9. CDR1 SEHNR and CDR2 FQNEAQ come from the germline V gene (reference sequence). The CDR3 length is 15 residues. CDR3 DNA sequence: TGTGCCAGCAGCCTCGGGGGAGCGGGGGCCAATGAGCAGTTCTTC. It specifies CASSLGGAGANEQFF.